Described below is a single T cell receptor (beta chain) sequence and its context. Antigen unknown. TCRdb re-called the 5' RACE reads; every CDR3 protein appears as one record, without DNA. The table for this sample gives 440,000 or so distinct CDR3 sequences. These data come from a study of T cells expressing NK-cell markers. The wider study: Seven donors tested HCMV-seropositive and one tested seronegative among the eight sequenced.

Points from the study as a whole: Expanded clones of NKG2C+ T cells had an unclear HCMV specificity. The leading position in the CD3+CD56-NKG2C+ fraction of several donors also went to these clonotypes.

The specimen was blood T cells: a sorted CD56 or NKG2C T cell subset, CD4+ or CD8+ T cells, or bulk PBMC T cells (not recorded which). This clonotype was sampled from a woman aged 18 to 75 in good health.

The CDR3 loop is CSVEDSDAYGYTF. The chain recombines TRBV29-1 with TRBJ1-2. The CDR3 spans 13 residues. The germline CDR1 and CDR2 sequences are SQVTM and ANQGSEA.